This is a list of T cell receptor beta chains from one sample in a study of blood T cell repertoires in COVID-19. Profiling relied on immunoSEQ multiplex PCR, and the TCRdb table lists in-frame clones only, not all of them. The sample consists of 250,000 to 300,000 clones, more than 80% of them appearing once. The sequenced sample was peripheral blood. The receptor set was obtained from a woman between 45 and 60 years old with COVID-19, enrolled during active disease. CDR3s include the opening cysteine and the closing phenylalanine or tryptophan. D genes are given only for firm matches.

>TRBV4-2|TRBD2|TRBJ2-7|14
CASSQGTRAYEQYF
>TRBV11-3|NA|TRBJ2-1|16
CASSLVGGRIHNEQFF
>TRBV3-1/TRBV3-2|TRBD1|TRBJ2-3|15
CASRTGTGFADTQYF
>TRBV7-9|TRBD1|TRBJ1-4|15
CASSSLPGGHEKLFF
>TRBV5-1|NA|TRBJ1-1|15
CASSLRQVGKGEAFF
>TRBV2|TRBD1|TRBJ1-2|17
CASSELRSSDRVYGYTF
>TRBV9|NA|TRBJ2-1|14
CASSVVLARSEQFF
>TRBV5-4|TRBD2|TRBJ2-7|16
CASSWSSSGRANEQYF
>TRBV5-1|TRBD1|TRBJ1-1|14
CASSLTGGDTEAFF
>TRBV6-2/TRBV6-3|NA|TRBJ1-1|12
CASSSGRTAAFF
>TRBV11-2|TRBD1|TRBJ1-2|12
CASSPQRGTANF
>TRBV19|TRBD2|TRBJ2-2|16
CASSTPRGTTPGELFF
>TRBV6-2/TRBV6-3|TRBD1|TRBJ2-7|12
CASSWDRGEQYF
>TRBV4-1|TRBD2|TRBJ2-5|19
CASSHPSKPSGHNQETQYF
>TRBV5-1|NA|TRBJ1-3|13
CASSDGTGNTIYF
>TRBV4-1|NA|TRBJ1-1|15
CASSQTGSIYTEAFF
>TRBV5-8|NA|TRBJ2-5|12
CASSINRETQYF
>TRBV3-1/TRBV3-2|NA|TRBJ2-7|15
CASSRPGGVPYEQYF
>TRBV19|NA|TRBJ1-2|14
CASSIEAGPYGYTF
>TRBV30|NA|TRBJ1-1|13
CAWRRQTNTEAFF
>TRBV18|NA|TRBJ2-2|17
CASSPSILQGGTGELFF
>TRBV5-6|TRBD1|TRBJ2-7|12
CASSQGAYEQYF
>TRBV7-9|NA|TRBJ1-5|16
CASSLGVFRGISPQHF
>TRBV6-5|TRBD2|TRBJ2-7|15
CASNPSSGGPYEQYF
>TRBV5-1|NA|TRBJ1-2|14
CASSLVTGSYGYTF
>TRBV5-5|TRBD2|TRBJ2-1|15
CASSLVAGGYNEQFF
>TRBV5-1|TRBD1|TRBJ2-3|15
CASSGQGAIGDTQYF
>TRBV5-1|TRBD2|TRBJ2-3|15
CASSLPGLATDTQYF
>TRBV24-1|TRBD2|TRBJ2-5|15
CATSDGLAGVETQYF
>TRBV2|NA|TRBJ1-5|15
CASRSEGYSNQPQHF
>TRBV10-1|TRBD2|TRBJ2-2|17
CASSQTSGSWDTGELFF
>TRBV5-1|TRBD1|TRBJ2-2|13
CASSSGGNGELFF
>TRBV11-1|NA|TRBJ2-7|14
CASSLEAGTYEQYF
>TRBV5-1|TRBD2|TRBJ2-1|17
CASSLGLAGGSYNEQFF
>TRBV24-1|TRBD2|TRBJ2-7|16
CATSDRTSGKFYEQYF
>TRBV19|TRBD2|TRBJ2-7|16
CASSIVPPAGRYEQYF
>TRBV5-1|TRBD2|TRBJ2-2|17
CASSLGGLAGASGELFF
>TRBV24-1|TRBD1|TRBJ2-1|19
CATSDTQPGQVSSYNEQFF
>TRBV20-1|NA|TRBJ1-5|18
CSASYSGQPQNSNQPQHF
>TRBV19|TRBD2|TRBJ2-1|15
CASTGTSGAYNEQFF
>TRBV4-2|NA|TRBJ2-3|14
CASSRGESTDTQYF
>TRBV4-1|TRBD2|TRBJ2-3|16
CASSPRTSGRVDTQYF
>TRBV5-6|NA|TRBJ1-2|13
CASSLYRVNGYTF
>TRBV6-5|NA|TRBJ2-7|15
CASSYSQRTSAEQYF
>TRBV10-3|NA|TRBJ2-7|12
CAISHSSYEQYF
>TRBV7-9|NA|TRBJ1-1|15
CASSSLLSDTAEAFF
>TRBV15|TRBD2|TRBJ2-2|17
CATTASGRAGRTGELFF
>TRBV12-5|NA|TRBJ1-5|15
CASGLVQGRGQPQHF
>TRBV25-1|NA|TRBJ1-5|15
CASSASGVSNQPQHF
>TRBV3-1/TRBV3-2|TRBD1|TRBJ1-2|16
CASSQDRRGRVYGYTF
>TRBV18|TRBD1|TRBJ2-5|15
CASSRGQGAVETQYF
>TRBV5-1|NA|TRBJ2-1|15
CASSLVRNSYNEQFF
>TRBV4-1|TRBD2|TRBJ2-3|16
CASSRLAGRGTDTQYF
>TRBV6-5|NA|TRBJ1-6|14
CASRVQGQNSPLHF
>TRBV3-1/TRBV3-2|NA|TRBJ1-2|14
CASSQRLTNYGYTF
>TRBV18|NA|TRBJ2-7|14
CASSPSAGVHEQYF
>TRBV21-1|NA|TRBJ1-3|15
CASSKVGASGNTIYF